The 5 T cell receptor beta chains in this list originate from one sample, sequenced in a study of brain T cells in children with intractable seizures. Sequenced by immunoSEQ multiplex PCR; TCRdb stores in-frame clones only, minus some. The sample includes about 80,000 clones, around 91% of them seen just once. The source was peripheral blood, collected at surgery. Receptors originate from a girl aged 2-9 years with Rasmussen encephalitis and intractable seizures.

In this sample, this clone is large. In nucleotides, the CDR3 is TGTGCCAGCAGCTGGTCGTCCGGGGAGCTGTTTTTT. It codes for CASSWSSGELFF. The chain is built from TRBV5-6 and TRBJ2-2; D is uncertain. There are 12 residues in the CDR3. Trimming shortened V by 3 bases and J by 6 bases, and 6 bases separated the two germline ends. Germline CDR1 SGHDT, CDR2 YYEEEE.

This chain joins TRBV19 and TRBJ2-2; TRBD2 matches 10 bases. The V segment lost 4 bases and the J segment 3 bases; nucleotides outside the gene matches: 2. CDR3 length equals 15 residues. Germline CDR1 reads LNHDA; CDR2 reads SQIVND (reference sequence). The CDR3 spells CASSRGLAYTGELFF. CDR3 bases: TGTGCCAGTAGTAGGGGACTAGCGTACACCGGGGAGCTGTTTTTT.

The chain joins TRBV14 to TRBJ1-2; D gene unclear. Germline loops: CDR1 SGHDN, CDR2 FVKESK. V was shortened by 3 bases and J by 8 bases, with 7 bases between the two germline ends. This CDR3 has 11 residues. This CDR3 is CASSQDRGYTF. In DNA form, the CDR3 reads TGTGCCAGCAGCCAGGACCGCGGCTACACCTTC.

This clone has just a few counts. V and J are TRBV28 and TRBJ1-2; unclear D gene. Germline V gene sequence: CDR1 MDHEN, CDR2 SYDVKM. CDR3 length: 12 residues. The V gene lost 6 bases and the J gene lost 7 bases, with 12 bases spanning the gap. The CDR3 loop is CASRPLDRGYTF. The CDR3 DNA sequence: TGTGCCAGCAGACCGCTAGACCGTGGCTACACCTTC.

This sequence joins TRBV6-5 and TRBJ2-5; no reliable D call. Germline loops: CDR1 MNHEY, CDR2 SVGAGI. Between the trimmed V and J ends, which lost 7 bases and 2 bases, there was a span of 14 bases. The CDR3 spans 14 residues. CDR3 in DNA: TGTGCCAGCAAAAGGACCCGCGATCAAGAGACCCAGTACTTC. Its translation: CASKRTRDQETQYF.